One TCR beta chain is described in this entry. What it binds is not known. The data belong to a study of T cell repertoires in cytomegalovirus infection. Study overall: Recently identified HLA-C-restricted CMV epitopes and well-studied HLA-B-restricted CMV epitopes were used by the study. Public signatures in TCR beta pointed to CMV infection and matching HLA type. Study-level points and caveats: The response measured ex vivo was dominated by TCR beta clonotypes (HLA-C-restricted and CMV-specific).

TCRdb called the reads again in MiXCR, with one record for every CDR3 protein. The table shows just under 500,000 distinct CDR3 sequences, with 33% occurring only once. This clonotype was obtained from a human donor in good health (CMV status not recorded). Some clones in this sample may be carry-over from other donors' samples. The sequencing used cultured PBMCs, collected from culture after CMV antigen stimulation.

The CDR3 loop reads CASSLGGGPYNEQFF. In DNA, the CDR3 is TGCGCCAGCAGCTTGGGTGGCGGACCCTACAATGAGCAGTTCTTC. This chain joins TRBV5-1 and TRBJ2-1; D not certain. The CDR3 covers 15 residues. V lost 0 bases, J lost 2 bases, and 9 bases lay in between. CDR1 SGHRS and CDR2 YFSETQ come from the germline V gene.